Each of the 18 T cell receptor beta chains below was sequenced from the same sample in a study of T cells in tuberculosis. Assay used: immunoSEQ multiplex PCR; TCRdb lists only in-frame clones, some missing. The sample has about 44,000 clones, 90% to 95% seen once. The specimen sequenced was PBMCs. Receptor source: a donor between 10 and 29 years old with latent tuberculosis or without tuberculosis infection.

CDR3 nucleotides: TGTGCCAGTAGTGCGGGATCCTACGAGCAGTACTTC. Translated: CASSAGSYEQYF. The rearrangement links TRBV19 to TRBJ2-7; tentatively, D is TRBD2 (6 bases). Germline CDR1 reads LNHDA; CDR2 reads SQIVND (reference sequence). The CDR3 has 12 amino acids. V was trimmed by 5 bases and J by 1 base, leaving 6 bases between them.

The chain couples TRBV9 to TRBJ2-3; possibly TRBD2 for D (5 bases). Looked up from germline, CDR1 is SGDLS and CDR2 is YYNGEE. The CDR3 is made up of 16 amino acids. Trimming left V 5 bases short and J 3 bases short, with 19 bases between. CDR3 nucleotides: TGTGCCAGCAGGGTGATTGAGGGAGTAGGTACAGATACGCAGTATTTT. Its protein product is CASRVIEGVGTDTQYF. Filled out from reference TRBV9 and TRBJ2-3, the complete variable domain reads DSGVTQTPKHLITATGQRVTLRCSPRSGDLSVYWYQQSLDQGLQFLIQYYNGEERAKGNILERFSAQQFPDLHSELNLSSLELGDSALYFCASRVIEGVGTDTQYFGPGTRLTVL.

The chain links TRBV29-1 to TRBJ1-3; possibly TRBD1 for D (5 bases). V was clipped by 4 bases and J by 2 bases, with 9 bases between them. Germline loops: CDR1 SQVTM, CDR2 ANQGSEA. This CDR3 contains 13 residues. The CDR3 DNA reads TGCAGCGTTGGAATAGGGGCTGGAAACACCATATATTTT. Amino acids: CSVGIGAGNTIYF. The variable domain in full, completed from reference TRBV29-1 and TRBJ1-3, reads SAVISQKPSRDICQRGTSLTIQCQVDSQVTMMFWYRQQPGQSLTLIATANQGSEATYESGFVIDKFPISRPNLTFSTLTVSNMSPEDSSIYLCSVGIGAGNTIYFGEGSWLTVV.

The rearrangement uses TRBV29-1 and TRBJ1-1; D is unresolved. The CDR3 spans 14 residues. V lost 2 bases to trimming and J lost 0 bases, with 10 bases between them. Germline V gene data show CDR1 as SQVTM and CDR2 as ANQGSEA. The CDR3 is CSVENRGVNTEAFF. CDR3 nucleotides: TGCAGCGTTGAAAATCGGGGAGTGAACACTGAAGCTTTCTTT.

V gene TRBV5-1 combines with J gene TRBJ2-2; possibly TRBD1 for D (6 bases). CDR1 is SGHRS and CDR2 is YFSETQ in the germline V gene. The CDR3 spans 17 residues. Trimming stripped 0 bases from V and 1 base from J, with 13 bases between. The CDR3 loop reads CASSLDRTAMNTGELFF. CDR3 bases: TGCGCCAGCAGCTTGGATCGGACAGCTATGAACACCGGGGAGCTGTTTTTT.

The gene calls are TRBV6-5 and TRBJ2-3, with a tentative D call TRBD1 (5 bases). V was pared by 0 bases and J by 0 bases, with 10 bases between. CDR1 and CDR2 from the germline V gene are MNHEY and SVGAGI. CDR3 size: 16 residues. The CDR3 loop reads CASSYSTSGSTDTQYF. CDR3 in DNA: TGTGCCAGCAGTTACTCGACGTCAGGGAGCACAGATACGCAGTATTTT.

This clone appeared a few times. The rearrangement joins TRBV6-1 to TRBJ1-5; D gene unclear. Germline CDR1 and CDR2: MNHNS and SASEGT. Trimming took 8 bases from V and 2 from J, leaving 10 bases between them. The CDR3 spans 13 residues. For the CDR3, the DNA is TGTGCCAGCCTACTTAGCGGCAATCAGCCCCAGCATTTT. Its translation is CASLLSGNQPQHF.

The chain employs TRBV19 and TRBJ1-3; TRBD1 might be the D (5 bases). The germline gives CDR1 LNHDA, CDR2 SQIVND (reference sequence). This CDR3 spans 16 amino acids. Between the trimmed V and J ends, which lost 2 bases and 3 bases, there was a span of 14 bases. In nucleotides, the CDR3 is TGTGCCAGTAGTATACGTGCAGGGTTGGTTGGAAACACCATATATTTT. Translated, it gives CASSIRAGLVGNTIYF.

This sequence joins TRBV27 and TRBJ2-4; tentative D call: TRBD2 (6 bases). V was pared by 6 bases and J by 4 bases, with 10 bases between. Germline values: CDR1 MNHEY, CDR2 SMNVEV (reference sequence). CDR3 length equals 13 residues. The CDR3 is CASSWGEKNIQYF. CDR3 in DNA: TGTGCCAGCAGCTGGGGGGAGAAAAACATTCAGTACTTC.

The chain recombines TRBV15 with TRBJ1-2; TRBD1 agrees at 7 bases. Trimming removed 2 bases from V and 4 bases from J; junction bases left unmatched: 1. The CDR3 extends over 13 amino acids. Germline assignment: CDR1 LNHNV and CDR2 YYDKDF (reference sequence). The CDR3, as DNA: TGTGCCACCAGCAGATGGGACAGCTATGGCTACACCTTC. This codes for CATSRWDSYGYTF.

The rearrangement links TRBV11-1 to TRBJ2-7, with 8 positions matching TRBD2. In germline, CDR1 is SGHAT, CDR2 FQDESV (reference sequence). The CDR3 loop spans 15 amino acids. The V and J ends lost 5 bases and 3 bases, in that order; junction bases with no gene match: 9. The CDR3, as DNA: TGTGCCAGCAGCCTCCGGGGGACTAGGGGCTACGAGCAGTACTTC. It translates to CASSLRGTRGYEQYF.

The CDR3 DNA is TGTGCCAGCAGCTTAAAAACCTACTGGACTGACTCCTACGAGCAGTACTTC. Translated: CASSLKTYWTDSYEQYF. The rearrangement uses TRBV28 and TRBJ2-7; tentative D call: TRBD2 (5 bases). The V end lost 6 bases, the J end lost 0 bases, and 21 bases lay between the germline ends. This CDR3 has 17 residues. Germline V CDR1 and CDR2: MDHEN, SYDVKM.

The chain recombines TRBV11-1 with TRBJ1-1; D remains ambiguous. Trimming pared 2 bases from V and 2 bases from J, leaving 9 bases between. This CDR3 spans 14 amino acids. Germline V gene lookup returns CDR1 SGHAT and CDR2 FQDESV (reference sequence). CDR3 residues: CASSLSEGNTEAFF. Written as DNA, the CDR3 is TGTGCCAGCAGCTTATCGGAGGGAAACACTGAAGCTTTCTTT.

The rearrangement links TRBV5-1 to TRBJ1-1, with D hard to call. V was pared by 0 bases and J by 3 bases, with 6 bases between. Germline CDR1 is SGHRS and CDR2 is YFSETQ. The CDR3 is made up of 13 amino acids. The CDR3 coding sequence is TGCGCCAGCAGCTTGGTGGCGGACACTGAAGCTTTCTTT. It specifies CASSLVADTEAFF. Together with reference TRBV5-1 and TRBJ1-1, the CDR3 gives the full variable domain: KAGVTQTPRYLIKTRGQQVTLSCSPISGHRSVSWYQQTPGQGLQFLFEYFSETQRNKGNFPGRFSGRQFSNSRSEMNVSTLELGDSALYLCASSLVADTEAFFGQGTRLTVV.

The rearrangement links TRBV6-1 to TRBJ1-6, with TRBD1 as a possible D gene (6 bases). V gave up 5 bases and J gave up 7 bases, with 15 bases separating them. Germline V gene data show CDR1 as MNHNS and CDR2 as SASEGT. The CDR3 is 15 residues long. As DNA, the CDR3 is TGTGCCAGCAGTTCACGGACAGAACCAAATTCACCCCTCCACTTT. It specifies CASSSRTEPNSPLHF.

J is TRBJ2-7 and V is TRBV5-1; a possible D gene is TRBD2 (5 bases). Germline V gene lookup returns CDR1 SGHRS and CDR2 YFSETQ. CDR3 length: 16 residues. Trimming took off 4 bases at V and 0 bases at J, with 17 bases between the two ends. The CDR3 loop reads CASSGGRAILSYEQYF. CDR3 coding DNA: TGCGCCAGCAGCGGAGGACGGGCCATCCTCTCCTACGAGCAGTACTTC.

This clone showed up just once. This sequence joins TRBV11-2 and TRBJ2-1; D is possibly TRBD2 (6 bases). Per germline, CDR1 SGHAT and CDR2 FQNNGV. The length of the CDR3 is 14 residues. Deletions cut 5 bases from V and 5 bases from J, with 13 bases between. CDR3 in amino acids: CASSPDYQNNEQFF. The DNA of the CDR3 is TGTGCCAGCAGCCCGGACTATCAAAACAATGAGCAGTTCTTC.

V gene TRBV6-6 combines with J gene TRBJ1-2; TRBD1 is a possible D gene (6 bases). In germline, CDR1 is MNHNY, CDR2 SVGAGI (reference sequence). The V and J ends lost 6 bases and 3 bases respectively, with 14 bases between them. The CDR3 spans 14 residues. CDR3 loop: CASSPGQHDYGYTF. Written as DNA, the CDR3 is TGTGCCAGCAGCCCCGGACAGCACGACTATGGCTACACCTTC.